The rows below give T cell receptor beta chains drawn from one sample of a study of regulatory T cells in long-lasting Graves disease. From the multiplex PCR reads, TCRdb called clonotypes with MiXCR, one entry per CDR3 protein. Of about 310,000 distinct CDR3 sequences in the sample, around 23% were seen once. Sequencing used peripheral blood mononuclear cells (PBMCs), obtained when the disease was refractory, from a patient treated with antithyroid drugs. The receptor source for this set is a female donor with Graves disease. CDR3s include the opening cysteine and the closing phenylalanine or tryptophan.

>TRBV12-3/TRBV12-4
CASSSGTSVFFANTGELFF
>TRBV7-2
CASSLVQGARSPLHF
>TRBV6-1
CASTRNGENTEAFF
>TRBV29-1
CSVGDPTYEQYF
>TRBV7-2
CASSTTRGETQYF
>TRBV7-2
CASSLSGSGNTIYF
>TRBV4-1
CASSQKNLNTEAFF
>TRBV5-1
CASSLDGTLPYEQYF
>TRBV5-1
CASSLALNPYEQYF
>TRBV30
CAWTFGRTEAFF
>TRBV19
CASSIAPLGGTGANVLTF
>TRBV7-9
CASRGFDTGELFF
>TRBV6-1
CASSPQGAGNTEAFF
>TRBV2
CASRYSYEQYF
>TRBV12-3/TRBV12-4
CASSLQGGNEKLFF
>TRBV24-1
CATSDLRAGRAFF
>TRBV6-2/TRBV6-3
CASRLADYSYEQYF